These 12 T cell receptor beta chains were all obtained from the same sample, sequenced in a study of post-analysis software for immune sequencing data. Notes on the study in general: The five TRBV segments detected at higher frequency in patients than in controls included TRBV5-6, TRBV5-1 and TRBV20-1.

TCR beta cDNA libraries included unique molecular identifiers. TCRdb used MiXCR to reprocess the PCR reads, holding one entry per CDR3 protein. Among around 700,000 distinct CDR3 sequences listed, 55% to 60% were seen once. Antigens for these TCRs are unknown. The sequenced sample was blood. The receptors originated from a girl aged 2-10 years with multiple sclerosis.

The genes are TRBV24-1 and TRBJ2-2; no definite D call. The V end was cut by 7 bases, the J end by 10 bases, with 18 bases between. This CDR3 has 14 amino acids. Looked up from germline, CDR1 is KGHDR and CDR2 is SFDVKD. The CDR3 region is CATRDTHLGAELFF. The CDR3 coding sequence is TGTGCCACCAGGGATACCCATTTAGGAGCGGAGCTGTTTTTT.

The J gene is TRBJ2-1, the V gene TRBV2; 8 nucleotides match TRBD2. Germline loops: CDR1 SNHLY, CDR2 FYNNEI. The CDR3 length is 16 residues. The V gene end was trimmed by 4 bases and the J gene end by 4 bases; junction bases not matched to a gene: 9. CDR3 region: CASSAQVAGFYNEQFF. CDR3 DNA sequence: TGTGCCAGCAGTGCCCAGGTAGCGGGATTTTACAATGAGCAGTTCTTC.

This clonotype was detected once. This chain uses TRBV6-1 with TRBJ2-7; D gene unclear. Germline loops: CDR1 MNHNS, CDR2 SASEGT. The CDR3 covers 15 residues. Trimming shortened V by 8 bases and J by 3 bases, and 20 bases separated the two germline ends. This CDR3 reads CASHQGLGNLYEQYF. DNA for the CDR3: TGTGCCAGCCATCAAGGTCTGGGAAATCTCTACGAGCAGTACTTC.

The chain uses TRBV6-1 and TRBJ2-3, with 10 bases that match TRBD2. In germline, CDR1 is MNHNS, CDR2 SASEGT. This CDR3 spans 15 amino acids. V gave up 4 bases and J gave up 1 base; unmatched junction bases: 2. This CDR3 is CASSALAGGTDTQYF. CDR3 bases: TGTGCCAGCAGTGCCCTAGCGGGGGGCACAGATACGCAGTATTTT.

This rearrangement joins TRBV28 to TRBJ2-3; D is possibly TRBD1 (6 bases). V dropped 6 bases and J dropped 0 bases, with 22 bases sitting between them. The germline V gene encodes CDR1 MDHEN and CDR2 SYDVKM. This CDR3 comprises 18 residues. In DNA, the CDR3 is TGTGCCAGCAGGGGCCGGGACAAGGGCCAAAAAAGCACAGATACGCAGTATTTT. The encoded protein is CASRGRDKGQKSTDTQYF.

This clonotype was observed a handful of times. V gene TRBV10-3 combines with J gene TRBJ2-7; 7 bases map to TRBD1. Germline CDR1 ENHRY, CDR2 SYGVKD. V lost 5 bases to trimming and J lost 3 bases; unmatched junction nucleotides: 10. The CDR3 is 15 amino acids. CDR3 protein: CAISRFGRQGYEQYF. DNA for the CDR3: TGTGCCATCAGTCGTTTTGGCCGACAGGGCTACGAGCAGTACTTC.

This chain links TRBV12-3 or TRBV12-4 with TRBJ2-7, with D hard to call. Between the trimmed V and J ends, which lost 1 base and 3 bases, there was a span of 13 bases. The CDR3 runs 15 residues. CDR3 protein: CASSLGEPGYYEQYF. CDR3 nucleotides: TGTGCCAGCAGTTTAGGGGAACCCGGCTACTACGAGCAGTACTTC.

In its sample, this clonotype was seen a few times. The genes are TRBV5-1 and TRBJ2-1, with 10 bases lining up with TRBD2. Germline trimming cut 2 bases from V and 6 bases from J; bases unmatched to any gene: 5. Germline V gene data show CDR1 as SGHRS and CDR2 as YFSETQ. The CDR3 is 15 residues long. CDR3 sequence: CASSFSGRLSNEQFF. CDR3 DNA sequence: TGCGCCAGCAGCTTTAGCGGGAGGTTGAGCAATGAGCAGTTCTTC.

This chain joins TRBV2 and TRBJ2-1; 14 nucleotides align to TRBD2. Looked up from germline, CDR1 is SNHLY and CDR2 is FYNNEI. This CDR3 is built from 18 residues. J was trimmed by 3 bases and V by 4 bases; bases with no gene match: 8. DNA for the CDR3: TGTGCCAGCAGTGGTTTGGGACTAGCGGGGGCCCGCTACAATGAGCAGTTCTTC. This translates into CASSGLGLAGARYNEQFF. The whole variable domain, filled in from reference TRBV2 and TRBJ2-1, reads EPEVTQTPSHQVTQMGQEVILRCVPISNHLYFYWYRQILGQKVEFLVSFYNNEISEKSEIFDDQFSVERPDGSNFTLKIRSTKLEDSAMYFCASSGLGLAGARYNEQFFGPGTRLTVL.

The CDR3 nucleotides read TGTGCCAGCAGCCCCGGGGGGTTCCCCCAGCCCCAGCATTTT. This sequence encodes CASSPGGFPQPQHF. The chain recombines TRBV7-2 with TRBJ1-5, with TRBD1 as a possible D gene (5 bases). In germline, CDR1 is SGHTA, CDR2 FQGNSA. This CDR3 has 14 amino acids. Between the trimmed V and J ends, which lost 5 bases and 7 bases, there was a span of 15 bases.

The rearrangement uses TRBV7-9 and TRBJ2-1; 7 positions agree with TRBD2. The germline V gene has CDR1 SEHNR and CDR2 FQNEAQ (reference sequence). The CDR3 covers 14 residues. With V trimmed by 3 bases and J by 7 bases, 6 bases remained unmatched. Here the CDR3 reads CASSFGGGPNEQFF. CDR3 sequence (DNA): TGTGCCAGCAGCTTCGGGGGAGGGCCAAATGAGCAGTTCTTC.

The V call is TRBV5-5, the J call TRBJ2-5; 7 bases align to TRBD1. This CDR3 is 15 amino acids long. Unmatched junction bases numbered 9, after V lost 3 bases and J lost 4 bases. Germline-derived CDR1 and CDR2 are SGHKS and YYEKEE (reference sequence). The DNA for the CDR3 is TGTGCCAGCAGCTACTCAACAGGGGTGATAGAGACCCAGTACTTC. Its protein is CASSYSTGVIETQYF.